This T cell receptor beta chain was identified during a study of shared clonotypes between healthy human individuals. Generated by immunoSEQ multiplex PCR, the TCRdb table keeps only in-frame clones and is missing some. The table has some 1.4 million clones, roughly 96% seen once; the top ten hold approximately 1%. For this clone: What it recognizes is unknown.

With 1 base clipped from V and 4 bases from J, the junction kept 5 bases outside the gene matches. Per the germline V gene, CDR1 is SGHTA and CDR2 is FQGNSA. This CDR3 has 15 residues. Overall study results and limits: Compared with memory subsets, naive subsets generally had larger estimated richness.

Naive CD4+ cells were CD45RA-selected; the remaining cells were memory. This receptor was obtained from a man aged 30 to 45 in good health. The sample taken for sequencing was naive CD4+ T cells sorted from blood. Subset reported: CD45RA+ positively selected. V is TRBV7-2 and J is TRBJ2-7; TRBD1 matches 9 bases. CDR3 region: CASSLDLDRGYEQYF. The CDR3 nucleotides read TGTGCCAGCAGCTTAGACTTGGACAGGGGTTACGAGCAGTACTTC.